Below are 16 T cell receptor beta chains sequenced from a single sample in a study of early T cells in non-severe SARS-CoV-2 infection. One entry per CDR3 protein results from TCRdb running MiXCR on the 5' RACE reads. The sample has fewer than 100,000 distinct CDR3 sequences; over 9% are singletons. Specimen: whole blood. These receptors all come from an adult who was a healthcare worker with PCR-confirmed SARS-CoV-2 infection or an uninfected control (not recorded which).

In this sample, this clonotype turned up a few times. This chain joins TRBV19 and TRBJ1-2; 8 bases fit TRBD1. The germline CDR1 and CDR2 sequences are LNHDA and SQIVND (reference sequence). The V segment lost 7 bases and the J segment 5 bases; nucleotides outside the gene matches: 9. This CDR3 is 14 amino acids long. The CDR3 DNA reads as TGTGCCAGTACCCCCCGGGACAGGCTTTATGGCTACACCTTC. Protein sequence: CASTPRDRLYGYTF. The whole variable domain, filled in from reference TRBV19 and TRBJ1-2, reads DGGITQSPKYLFRKEGQNVTLSCEQNLNHDAMYWYRQDPGQGLRLIYYSQIVNDFQKGDIAEGYSVSREKKESFPLTVTSAQKNPTAFYLCASTPRDRLYGYTFGSGTRLTVV.

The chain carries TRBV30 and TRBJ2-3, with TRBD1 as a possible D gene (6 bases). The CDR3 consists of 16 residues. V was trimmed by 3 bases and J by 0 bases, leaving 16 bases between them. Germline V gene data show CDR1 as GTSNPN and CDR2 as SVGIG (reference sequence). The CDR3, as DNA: TGTGCCTGGAGGGACAGCGGATCGGACAGCACAGATACGCAGTATTTT. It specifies CAWRDSGSDSTDTQYF.

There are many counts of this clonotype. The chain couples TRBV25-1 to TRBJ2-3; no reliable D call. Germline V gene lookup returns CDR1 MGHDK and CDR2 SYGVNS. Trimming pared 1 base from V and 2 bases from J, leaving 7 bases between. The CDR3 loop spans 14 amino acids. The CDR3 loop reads CASSESVPTDTQYF. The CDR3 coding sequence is TGTGCCAGCAGTGAATCCGTGCCCACAGATACGCAGTATTTT. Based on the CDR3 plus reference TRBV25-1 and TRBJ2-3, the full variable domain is EADIYQTPRYLVIGTGKKITLECSQTMGHDKMYWYQQDPGMELHLIHYSYGVNSTEKGDLSSESTVSRIRTEHFPLTLESARPSHTSQYLCASSESVPTDTQYFGPGTRLTVL.

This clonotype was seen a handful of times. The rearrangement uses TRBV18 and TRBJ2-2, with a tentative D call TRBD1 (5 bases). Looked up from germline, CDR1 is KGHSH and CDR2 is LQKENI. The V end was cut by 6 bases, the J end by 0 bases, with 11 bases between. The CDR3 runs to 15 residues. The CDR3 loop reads CASSPGPTNTGELFF. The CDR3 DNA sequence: TGTGCCAGCTCGCCAGGGCCGACGAACACCGGGGAGCTGTTTTTT.

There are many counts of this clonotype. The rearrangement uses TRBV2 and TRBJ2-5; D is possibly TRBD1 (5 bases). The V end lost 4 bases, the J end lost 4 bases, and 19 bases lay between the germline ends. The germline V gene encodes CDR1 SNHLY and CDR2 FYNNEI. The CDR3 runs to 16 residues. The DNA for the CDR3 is TGTGCCAGCAGTGGGCAGGGAATGAGCGCTGGAGAGACCCAGTACTTC. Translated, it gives CASSGQGMSAGETQYF.

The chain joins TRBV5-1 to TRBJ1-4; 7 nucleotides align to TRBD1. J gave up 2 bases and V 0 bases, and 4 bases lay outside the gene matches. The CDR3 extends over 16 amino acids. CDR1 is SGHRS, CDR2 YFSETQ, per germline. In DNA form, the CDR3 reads TGCGCCAGCAGCTTGGGGCGACAGGGTACTAATGAAAAACTGTTTTTT. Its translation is CASSLGRQGTNEKLFF.

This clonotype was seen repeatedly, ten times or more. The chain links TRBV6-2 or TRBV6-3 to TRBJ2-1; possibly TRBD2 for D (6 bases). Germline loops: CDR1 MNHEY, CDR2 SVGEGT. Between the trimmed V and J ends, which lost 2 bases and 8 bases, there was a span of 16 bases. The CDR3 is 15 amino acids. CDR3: CASSYPPRLGYEQFF. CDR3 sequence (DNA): TGTGCCAGCAGTTACCCACCCCGACTAGGTTATGAGCAGTTCTTC.

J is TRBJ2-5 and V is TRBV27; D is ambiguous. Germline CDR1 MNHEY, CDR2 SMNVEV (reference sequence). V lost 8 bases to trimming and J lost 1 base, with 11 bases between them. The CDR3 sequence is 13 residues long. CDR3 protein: CASAPWAQETQYF. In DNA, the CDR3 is TGTGCCAGCGCCCCGTGGGCCCAAGAGACCCAGTACTTC.

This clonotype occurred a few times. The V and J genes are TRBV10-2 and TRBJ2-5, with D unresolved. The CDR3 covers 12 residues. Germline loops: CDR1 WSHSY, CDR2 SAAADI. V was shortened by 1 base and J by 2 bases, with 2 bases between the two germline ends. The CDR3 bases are TGCGCCAGCAGTGAGTTTCAAGAGACCCAGTACTTC. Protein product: CASSEFQETQYF.

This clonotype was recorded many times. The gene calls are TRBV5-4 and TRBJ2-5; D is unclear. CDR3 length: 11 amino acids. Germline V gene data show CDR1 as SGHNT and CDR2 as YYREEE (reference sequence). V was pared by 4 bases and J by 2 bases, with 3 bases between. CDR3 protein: CASSAQETQYF. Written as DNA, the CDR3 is TGTGCCAGCAGCGCTCAAGAGACCCAGTACTTC. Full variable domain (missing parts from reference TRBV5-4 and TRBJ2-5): ETGVTQSPTHLIKTRGQQVTLRCSSQSGHNTVSWYQQALGQGPQFIFQYYREEENGRGNFPPRFSGLQFPNYSSELNVNALELDDSALYLCASSAQETQYFGPGTRLLVL.

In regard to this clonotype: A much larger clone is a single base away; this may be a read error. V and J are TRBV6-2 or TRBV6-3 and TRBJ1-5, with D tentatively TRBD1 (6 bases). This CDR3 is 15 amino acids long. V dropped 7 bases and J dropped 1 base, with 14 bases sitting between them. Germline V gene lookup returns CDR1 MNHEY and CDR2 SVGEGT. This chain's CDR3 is CASKWMRGSNQPQHF. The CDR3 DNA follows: TGTGCCAGCAAGTGGATGAGGGGGAGCAATCAGCCCCAGCATTTT.

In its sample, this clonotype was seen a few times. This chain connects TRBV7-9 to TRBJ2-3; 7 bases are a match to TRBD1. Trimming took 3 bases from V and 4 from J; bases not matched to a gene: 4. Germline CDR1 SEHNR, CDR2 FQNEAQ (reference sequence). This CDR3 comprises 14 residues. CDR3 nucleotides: TGTGCCAGCAGCTTCTACAGGGGTCCAGATACGCAGTATTTT. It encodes CASSFYRGPDTQYF.

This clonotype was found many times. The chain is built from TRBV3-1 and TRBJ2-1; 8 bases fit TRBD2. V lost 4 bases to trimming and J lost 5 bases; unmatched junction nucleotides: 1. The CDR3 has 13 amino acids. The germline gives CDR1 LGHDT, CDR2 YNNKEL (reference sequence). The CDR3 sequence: CASSLAGNNEQFF. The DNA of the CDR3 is TGTGCCAGCAGCCTAGCGGGAAACAATGAGCAGTTCTTC.

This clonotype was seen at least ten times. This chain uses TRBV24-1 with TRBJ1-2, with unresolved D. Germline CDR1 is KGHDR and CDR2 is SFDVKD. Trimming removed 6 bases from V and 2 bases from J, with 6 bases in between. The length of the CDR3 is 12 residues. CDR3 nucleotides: TGTGCCACCAGTCGGGGAAACTATGGCTACACCTTC. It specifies CATSRGNYGYTF.

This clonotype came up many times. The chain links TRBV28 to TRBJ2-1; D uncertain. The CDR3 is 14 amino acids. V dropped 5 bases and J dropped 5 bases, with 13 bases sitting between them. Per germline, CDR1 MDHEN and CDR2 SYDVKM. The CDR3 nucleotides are TGTGCCAGCAGTCCCCAGCGACCACACAATGAGCAGTTCTTC. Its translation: CASSPQRPHNEQFF.

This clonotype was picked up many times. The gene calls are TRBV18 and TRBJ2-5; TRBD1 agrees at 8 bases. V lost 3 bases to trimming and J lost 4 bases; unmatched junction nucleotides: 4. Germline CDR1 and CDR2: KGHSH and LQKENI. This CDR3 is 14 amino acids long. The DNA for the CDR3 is TGTGCCAGCTCACCCTCTGGACAGGGAGAGACCCAGTACTTC. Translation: CASSPSGQGETQYF. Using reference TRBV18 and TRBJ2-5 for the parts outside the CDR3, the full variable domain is NAGVMQNPRHLVRRRGQEARLRCSPMKGHSHVYWYRQLPEEGLKFMVYLQKENIIDESGMPKERFSAEFPKEGPSILRIQQVVRGDSAAYFCASSPSGQGETQYFGPGTRLLVL.